Shown below are 24 T cell receptor beta chains from a single sample sequenced in a study of graft-versus-host responses after intestinal transplantation. No antigen is known for these receptors. Here immunoSEQ multiplex PCR was the method, and the copy in TCRdb shows in-frame clones only, minus some. This table holds 150,000 or so clones, 92% found once. The input for sequencing was unstimulated CD4+ T cells sorted from spleen or lymph node cells, taken before intestinal transplant. These receptors all stem from a human donor who received an intestinal transplant.

The chain employs TRBV21-1 and TRBJ2-1; TRBD2, as called in the table, went unchecked against the DNA. TRBV21-1 has pseudogene status. This CDR3 has 17 amino acids. CDR3 residues: CASSKAMTSGEYNGQFF. CDR3 DNA: TGTGCCAGCAGCAAAGCCATGACTAGCGGGGAGTACAATGGGCAGTTCTTC.

The V gene is TRBV5-1, the J gene TRBJ1-1, with D perhaps matching TRBD1 (5 bases). Trimming left V 1 base short and J 1 base short, with 8 bases between. This CDR3 contains 14 residues. Per germline, CDR1 SGHRS and CDR2 YFSETQ. The CDR3 DNA follows: TGCGCCAGCAGCTTGCAGGGTGGGAACACTGAAGCTTTCTTT. Its translation is CASSLQGGNTEAFF.

The chain joins TRBV6-5 to TRBJ2-7, with 10 bases aligning to TRBD2. The CDR3 consists of 15 residues. From germline, CDR1 is MNHEY and CDR2 SVGAGI. Trimming removed 4 bases from V and 3 bases from J; junction bases left unmatched: 6. The CDR3 nucleotides read TGTGCCAGCAGTTGGGGGACTAGCGCCCTCTACGAGCAGTACTTC. Protein sequence: CASSWGTSALYEQYF.

This sequence joins TRBV27 and TRBJ1-5, with 7 nucleotides matching TRBD1. The ends lost 5 bases at V and 8 bases at J; junction bases unmatched: 12. This CDR3 has 15 amino acids. The germline CDR1 and CDR2 sequences are MNHEY and SMNVEV (reference sequence). This CDR3 is CASSRSGQQWEPQHF. The CDR3, as DNA: TGTGCCAGCAGTAGATCGGGACAGCAATGGGAGCCCCAGCATTTT.

The chain carries TRBV7-8 and TRBJ2-1, with 9 bases that match TRBD2. CDR1 SGHVS and CDR2 FQNEAQ come from the germline V gene. The CDR3 contains 14 residues. Unmatched junction bases numbered 5, after V lost 5 bases and J lost 6 bases. DNA for the CDR3: TGTGCCAGCAGCGCTAGCGGGACCCTCAATGAGCAGTTCTTC. Protein product: CASSASGTLNEQFF.

The rearrangement joins TRBV7-8 to TRBJ1-2, with 11 bases matching TRBD1. Trimming cost V 5 bases and J 4 bases; bases outside gene matches: 6. The germline CDR1 and CDR2 sequences are SGHVS and FQNEAQ. CDR3 length: 15 amino acids. CDR3 in DNA: TGTGCCAGCAGCGTCTTAGGGACAGGGGGCTATGGCTACACCTTC. This translates into CASSVLGTGGYGYTF.

The rearrangement uses TRBV25-1 and TRBJ2-1, with D maybe TRBD1 (6 bases). Germline loops: CDR1 MGHDK, CDR2 SYGVNS. The ends were cut back, 0 bases at V and 4 bases at J, with 13 bases in the middle. This CDR3 region has 16 residues. CDR3 in amino acids: CASSEYSDQGYNEQFF. The DNA of the CDR3 is TGTGCCAGCAGTGAATACAGTGACCAGGGGTACAATGAGCAGTTCTTC. The whole variable domain, remainder taken from reference TRBV25-1 and TRBJ2-1, is EADIYQTPRYLVIGTGKKITLECSQTMGHDKMYWYQQDPGMELHLIHYSYGVNSTEKGDLSSESTVSRIRTEHFPLTLESARPSHTSQYLCASSEYSDQGYNEQFFGPGTRLTVL.

This clone was recorded only once. One junction end does not reproduce the germline sequence, and a read error may be involved. The V and J genes are TRBV30 and TRBJ2-2, with D possibly matching TRBD2 (5 bases). Germline loops: CDR1 GTSNPN, CDR2 SVGIG (reference sequence). CDR3 size: 15 residues. The CDR3 DNA is TGTGCCTGGAGCGCCCCGGAAATACCACACCGGGGAGCTGTTTTT. Protein product: CAWSAPEIPHRGAVF.

This chain uses TRBV28 with TRBJ2-5; 10 bases fit TRBD2. Per the germline V gene, CDR1 is MDHEN and CDR2 is SYDVKM. V lost 6 bases to trimming and J lost 2 bases; unmatched junction nucleotides: 9. This CDR3 contains 16 residues. CDR3 loop: CASRPSTSGLQETQYF. CDR3 sequence (DNA): TGTGCCAGCAGACCATCGACTAGCGGGTTACAAGAGACCCAGTACTTC. The whole variable domain, remainder taken from reference TRBV28 and TRBJ2-5, is DVKVTQSSRYLVKRTGEKVFLECVQDMDHENMFWYRQDPGLGLRLIYFSYDVKMKEKGDIPEGYSVSREKKERFSLILESASTNQTSMYLCASRPSTSGLQETQYFGPGTRLLVL.

The chain has TRBV28 and TRBJ2-1, with D hard to call. V lost 2 bases to trimming and J lost 4 bases, with 9 bases between them. The CDR3 is 14 amino acids. Germline V lookup: CDR1 MDHEN, CDR2 SYDVKM. CDR3 coding DNA: TGTGCCAGCAGTTTAGGCCCGGGTTACAATGAGCAGTTCTTC. Translation: CASSLGPGYNEQFF.

The J gene is TRBJ2-3, the V gene TRBV9; 11 nucleotides agree with TRBD1. CDR3 size: 15 residues. With 3 bases clipped from V and 3 bases from J, the junction kept 3 bases outside the gene matches. Looked up from germline, CDR1 is SGDLS and CDR2 is YYNGEE. The CDR3 DNA reads TGTGCCAGCAGCGACGGGACAGGGGGGACAGATACGCAGTATTTT. Translation gives CASSDGTGGTDTQYF. The entire variable domain, with the rest obtained from reference TRBV9 and TRBJ2-3, is as follows: DSGVTQTPKHLITATGQRVTLRCSPRSGDLSVYWYQQSLDQGLQFLIQYYNGEERAKGNILERFSAQQFPDLHSELNLSSLELGDSALYFCASSDGTGGTDTQYFGPGTRLTVL.

The chain carries TRBV19 and TRBJ2-7, with TRBD1 as a possible D gene (5 bases). The CDR3 length is 15 residues. Trimming shortened V by 3 bases and J by 9 bases, and 21 bases separated the two germline ends. CDR1 is LNHDA and CDR2 is SQIVND in the germline V gene (reference sequence). The chain's CDR3 is CASSIRQGSTFGQYF. Here the CDR3 DNA reads TGTGCCAGTAGTATTCGGCAGGGAAGTACGTTCGGGCAGTACTTC.

V and J are TRBV19 and TRBJ1-5; D gene ambiguous. This CDR3 region has 14 residues. Germline lookup yields CDR1 LNHDA and CDR2 SQIVND (reference sequence). V gave up 8 bases and J gave up 0 bases, with 11 bases separating them. The CDR3 sequence: CASYSVYSNQPQHF. In DNA form, the CDR3 reads TGTGCCAGTTACTCAGTGTATAGCAATCAGCCCCAGCATTTT.

This chain links TRBV6-1 with TRBJ1-2; D may be TRBD1 (5 bases). The length of the CDR3 is 14 residues. Germline lookup yields CDR1 MNHNS and CDR2 SASEGT. Trimming shortened V by 2 bases and J by 4 bases, and 11 bases separated the two germline ends. The CDR3 here is CASSEIDSSYGYTF. Written as DNA, the CDR3 is TGTGCCAGCAGTGAAATTGACAGCTCCTATGGCTACACCTTC.

V is TRBV6-9 and J is TRBJ1-4; D perhaps matches TRBD1 (5 bases). The CDR3 contains 14 residues. CDR1 is MNHGY and CDR2 is SVAAGI in the germline V gene. Trimming pared 5 bases from V and 6 bases from J, leaving 13 bases between. The CDR3 bases are TGTGCCAGCAGTGGACAATTAGGGTATGAAAAACTGTTTTTT. Translation gives CASSGQLGYEKLFF.

The count of this clone is one. As DNA, the CDR3 is TGTGCCAGCAGCTTTTCAGCGGGAGGTGAGACCCAGTACTTC. Its translation: CASSFSAGGETQYF. The chain combines TRBV5-5 with TRBJ2-5; TRBD2 matches at 9 bases. V shed 2 bases and J 5 bases; nucleotides not matched to a gene: 4. The germline V gene has CDR1 SGHKS and CDR2 YYEKEE (reference sequence). The CDR3 sequence is 14 residues long.

This clone showed up just a few times. The chain links TRBV7-9 to TRBJ1-2; D remains ambiguous. Germline-derived CDR1 and CDR2 are SEHNR and FQNEAQ (reference sequence). The length of the CDR3 is 12 residues. Deletions cut 5 bases from V and 8 bases from J, with 12 bases between. This CDR3 reads CASSPLRYGYTF. CDR3 nucleotides: TGTGCCAGCAGCCCCCTCAGGTACGGCTACACCTTC.

This clone was detected only once. CDR3 amino acids: CASSLGGNGYTF. The CDR3 DNA sequence: TGTGCCAGCAGCTTAGGCGGGAATGGCTACACCTTC. The chain joins TRBV11-1 to TRBJ1-2; no definite D call. There are 12 residues in the CDR3. Trimming pared 1 base from V and 6 bases from J, leaving 6 bases between. Germline CDR1 and CDR2: SGHAT and FQDESV (reference sequence).

The chain employs TRBV28 and TRBJ2-7, with 14 positions matching TRBD2. CDR3 length: 18 amino acids. V lost 6 bases to trimming and J lost 5 bases; unmatched junction nucleotides: 15. Germline V lookup: CDR1 MDHEN, CDR2 SYDVKM. Written as DNA, the CDR3 is TGTGCCAGCAGGCTCACGACTAGCGGGAGGGGATTGGGTCACGAGCAGTACTTC. Amino acid sequence: CASRLTTSGRGLGHEQYF.

The chain joins TRBV7-9 to TRBJ2-5; 10 nucleotides agree with TRBD2. After removal of 2 bases from V and 5 bases from J, the junction contained 11 bases not matched to a gene. CDR1 and CDR2 (germline): SEHNR, FQNEAQ (reference sequence). The CDR3 is 17 residues long. The CDR3 loop is CASSLRASGRAGETQYF. CDR3 sequence (DNA): TGTGCCAGCAGCTTAAGGGCCAGCGGGAGGGCCGGGGAGACCCAGTACTTC.

V usage is TRBV6-1 and J usage is TRBJ2-7, with TRBD2 matching 10 bases. Trimming removed 5 bases from V and 4 bases from J; junction bases left unmatched: 5. The CDR3 runs 14 residues. Per the germline V gene, CDR1 is MNHNS and CDR2 is SASEGT. CDR3 coding DNA: TGTGCCAGCAGTCGGACTAGCGGTCCTTACGAGCAGTACTTC. This gives the protein CASSRTSGPYEQYF.

The CDR3 coding sequence is TGTGCCAGCAGCAAAGCTGAGGGAGGGAGCAATCAGCCCCAGCATTTT. Protein: CASSKAEGGSNQPQHF. The chain combines TRBV21-1 with TRBJ1-5. TRBV21-1 is a recognized pseudogene. The CDR3 is 16 residues long.

J is TRBJ2-5 and V is TRBV11-2; no reliable D call. The DNA matches TRBJ2-7 better at its end, which makes the J call doubtful. This CDR3 is built from 13 residues. From germline, CDR1 is SGHAT and CDR2 FQNNGV. The CDR3 is CASSLAPPYEQYF. CDR3 in DNA: TGTGCCAGCAGCTTGGCGCCCCCCTACGAGCAGTACTTC.

This sequence joins TRBV6-1 and TRBJ2-3; 7 nucleotides match TRBD2. CDR3 length equals 14 residues. V gave up 7 bases and J gave up 4 bases; unmatched junction bases: 8. Looked up from germline, CDR1 is MNHNS and CDR2 is SASEGT. The DNA of the CDR3 is TGTGCCAGCATATCGGTGGGGAGGGCAGATACGCAGTATTTT. Protein sequence: CASISVGRADTQYF.